Each of the 20 T cell receptor beta chains below was sequenced from the same sample in a study of T cells in Graves' hyperthyroidism and ophthalmopathy. RNA transcripts were the template for amplifying TCR beta CDR3 regions. HTBI primers drove first-round RT-PCR of the TCR CDR3. Using its own MiXCR run on the multiplex PCR reads, TCRdb lists one record per CDR3 protein. The table has some 490,000 distinct CDR3 sequences, more than 15% seen once. Source material: blood. The receptors shown here come from a woman aged 25 to 39 with Graves' ophthalmopathy.

This clonotype occurred many times. The gene calls are TRBV28 and TRBJ2-1, with TRBD2 matching 11 bases. Germline trimming cut 5 bases from V and 0 bases from J; bases unmatched to any gene: 15. CDR1 and CDR2 from the germline V gene are MDHEN and SYDVKM. The CDR3 contains 20 residues. The CDR3 DNA reads as TGTGCCAGCAGTCCCTGGACTAGCGGGCAAGCCAAACCCTCCTACAATGAGCAGTTCTTC. As protein: CASSPWTSGQAKPSYNEQFF. Complete variable domain (other parts from reference TRBV28 and TRBJ2-1): DVKVTQSSRYLVKRTGEKVFLECVQDMDHENMFWYRQDPGLGLRLIYFSYDVKMKEKGDIPEGYSVSREKKERFSLILESASTNQTSMYLCASSPWTSGQAKPSYNEQFFGPGTRLTVL.

This clonotype came up many times. The rearrangement joins TRBV7-2 to TRBJ1-2; 10 bases are a match to TRBD1. CDR1 is SGHTA and CDR2 is FQGNSA in the germline V gene. The CDR3 runs 13 residues. J was trimmed by 4 bases and V by 7 bases; bases with no gene match: 3. CDR3 bases: TGTGCCAGCACGGACAGGGGGGCCTATGGCTACACCTTC. It is translated as CASTDRGAYGYTF.

Many counts were recorded for this clonotype. The chain couples TRBV7-2 to TRBJ2-1; no definite D call. V lost 1 base, J lost 11 bases, and 15 bases lay in between. The CDR3 is 14 amino acids. Germline CDR1 is SGHTA and CDR2 is FQGNSA. The CDR3 spells CASSLGTAGRKQFF. The CDR3 DNA is TGTGCCAGCAGCTTAGGGACGGCCGGGCGCAAGCAGTTCTTC.

This clonotype was seen at least ten times. This chain uses TRBV7-2 with TRBJ2-7, with TRBD1 matching 8 bases. V lost 5 bases to trimming and J lost 7 bases; unmatched junction nucleotides: 13. CDR3 size: 15 residues. CDR1 is SGHTA, CDR2 FQGNSA, per germline. CDR3 region: CASSKAGQGLREQYF. CDR3 nucleotide sequence: TGTGCCAGCAGCAAGGCTGGACAGGGCTTACGGGAGCAGTACTTC.

The J gene is TRBJ2-7, the V gene TRBV6-2 or TRBV6-3, with D perhaps TRBD1 or TRBD2 (5 bases each). Germline V gives CDR1 MNHEY, CDR2 SVGEGT. Trimming cost V 7 bases and J 4 bases, with 17 bases left between them. There are 14 residues in the CDR3. In nucleotides, the CDR3 is TGTGCCAGCAATCGGATTGGGGACGGTTACGAGCAGTACTTC. Translated: CASNRIGDGYEQYF.

This chain links TRBV9 with TRBJ2-2, with 8 bases that match TRBD2. Trimming took 3 bases from V and 6 from J; bases not matched to a gene: 10. CDR1 and CDR2 from the germline V gene are SGDLS and YYNGEE. CDR3 length equals 16 residues. CDR3 loop: CASSASAGGWAGELFF. CDR3 nucleotide sequence: TGTGCCAGCAGCGCTTCTGCGGGAGGTTGGGCCGGGGAGCTGTTTTTT.

This clonotype was counted many times. The chain employs TRBV18 and TRBJ2-3; possible D gene TRBD2, 6 bases. This CDR3 comprises 15 residues. Germline values: CDR1 KGHSH, CDR2 LQKENI. Between the trimmed V and J ends, which lost 0 bases and 2 bases, there was a span of 9 bases. The CDR3 bases are TGTGCCAGCTCACCACCGAGCGGGTTCACAGATACGCAGTATTTT. Protein product: CASSPPSGFTDTQYF.

This clonotype was seen only once. This clone may be a read error of a much larger clone one base away. The V gene is TRBV11-2, the J gene TRBJ1-1; no clear D. This CDR3 spans 13 amino acids. Germline V gene lookup returns CDR1 SGHAT and CDR2 FQNNGV. The CDR3 spells CASSLGLRTEALF. The CDR3 bases are TGTGCCAGCAGCTTAGGTTTGAGGACTGAAGCTCTCTTT.

This clonotype has more than one count but fewer than ten. The chain recombines TRBV7-9 with TRBJ2-2; no clear D gene. The germline CDR1 and CDR2 sequences are SEHNR and FQNEAQ (reference sequence). This CDR3 has 15 residues. Trimming removed 5 bases from V and 0 bases from J, with 10 bases in between. Here the CDR3 reads CASSLPGPNTGELFF. CDR3 nucleotide sequence: TGTGCCAGCAGCCTGCCGGGTCCGAACACCGGGGAGCTGTTTTTT.

This rearrangement joins TRBV27 to TRBJ2-7, with TRBD2 matching 10 bases. Losses at the gene ends were 4 bases for V and 6 bases for J; bases not matched to a gene: 18. The germline V gene has CDR1 MNHEY and CDR2 SMNVEV (reference sequence). The CDR3 contains 18 residues. The CDR3 nucleotides read TGTGCCAGCAGTTCCCCCGGGCCTAGCGGGGGCCTTGGGGGCGAGCAGTACTTC. Amino acid sequence: CASSSPGPSGGLGGEQYF.

Here the CDR3 DNA reads TGTGCCACCAGCAGAGATCCGGCCGGGAGCGCCGCCGGCAATGAGCAGTTCTTC. This gives the protein CATSRDPAGSAAGNEQFF. The chain couples TRBV15 to TRBJ2-1; perhaps TRBD2 as D (6 bases). The CDR3 is made up of 18 amino acids. Germline V gene lookup returns CDR1 LNHNV and CDR2 YYDKDF (reference sequence). V gave up 0 bases and J gave up 6 bases, with 21 bases separating them.

This clonotype was recorded a few times. The chain couples TRBV6-2 or TRBV6-3 to TRBJ2-1; 7 bases match TRBD1. Per the germline V gene, CDR1 is MNHEY and CDR2 is SVGEGT. The V and J ends lost 5 bases and 1 base, in that order; junction bases with no gene match: 2. The CDR3 sequence is 14 residues long. The DNA for the CDR3 is TGTGCCAGCAGTAAACAGGGGTCCTACAATGAGCAGTTCTTC. Residues: CASSKQGSYNEQFF.

This sequence joins TRBV6-5 and TRBJ2-7; weak D call: TRBD1 (6 bases). Germline assignment: CDR1 MNHEY and CDR2 SVGAGI. The CDR3 loop spans 16 amino acids. V lost 2 bases, J lost 2 bases, and 16 bases lay in between. The CDR3 spells CASSYRTRDTPYEQYF. DNA for the CDR3: TGTGCCAGCAGTTACCGAACCCGGGACACCCCCTACGAGCAGTACTTC.

On this clonotype: One end of the junction is discordant with germline, which a read error may explain. The CDR3 DNA reads as TGTGCCAGCAGCGTAGACCTTTGGACAGGGGATTTGGGTGGCTACACCTTC. Translation: CASSVDLWTGDLGGYTF. The rearrangement joins TRBV11-2 to TRBJ1-2; 9 bases fit TRBD1. This CDR3 has 17 residues. Germline lookup yields CDR1 SGHAT and CDR2 FQNNGV.

The chain carries TRBV7-2 and TRBJ1-2; D possibly corresponds to TRBD1 (5 bases). The CDR3 runs 17 residues. Germline lookup yields CDR1 SGHTA and CDR2 FQGNSA. Trimming shortened V by 5 bases and J by 1 base, and 20 bases separated the two germline ends. The chain's CDR3 is CASSDDRTDYYNYGYTF. CDR3 DNA: TGTGCCAGCAGCGACGACAGAACAGATTACTATAACTATGGCTACACCTTC.

This clonotype has more than one count but fewer than ten. The chain links TRBV25-1 to TRBJ1-5; tentative D call: TRBD1 (5 bases). Trimming left V 6 bases short and J 5 bases short, with 14 bases between. The germline gives CDR1 MGHDK, CDR2 SYGVNS. The CDR3 has 14 amino acids. CDR3 loop: CASRALGVDQPQHF. CDR3 nucleotide sequence: TGTGCCAGCAGGGCGTTAGGGGTGGATCAGCCCCAGCATTTT. Filled out from reference TRBV25-1 and TRBJ1-5, the complete variable domain reads EADIYQTPRYLVIGTGKKITLECSQTMGHDKMYWYQQDPGMELHLIHYSYGVNSTEKGDLSSESTVSRIRTEHFPLTLESARPSHTSQYLCASRALGVDQPQHFGDGTRLSIL.

This clonotype has just a few counts. This sequence joins TRBV9 and TRBJ1-1; D is ambiguous. Deletions cut 1 base from V and 1 base from J, with 5 bases between. Germline V gene lookup returns CDR1 SGDLS and CDR2 YYNGEE. CDR3 size: 13 residues. CDR3 region: CASSVMQNTEAFF. The CDR3 DNA follows: TGTGCCAGCAGCGTAATGCAGAACACTGAAGCTTTCTTT.

This clonotype was found many times. This chain links TRBV2 with TRBJ2-1; 7 bases agree with TRBD2. Germline V CDR1 and CDR2: SNHLY, FYNNEI. J was trimmed by 0 bases and V by 10 bases; bases with no gene match: 9. CDR3 length: 15 amino acids. The CDR3 nucleotides read TGTGCCACCGACGCCGGACTAGGCTCCTACAATGAGCAGTTCTTC. It is translated as CATDAGLGSYNEQFF.

This clonotype was seen at least ten times. V and J are TRBV30 and TRBJ2-1; perhaps TRBD2 as D (6 bases). V was trimmed by 1 base and J by 0 bases, leaving 10 bases between them. Germline V gives CDR1 GTSNPN, CDR2 SVGIG (reference sequence). The CDR3 contains 15 residues. CDR3 in DNA: TGTGCCTGGAGTGCGGGAGATACCTCCTACAATGAGCAGTTCTTC. Its translation: CAWSAGDTSYNEQFF.

The V gene is TRBV28, the J gene TRBJ1-5, with D maybe TRBD1 (5 bases). Germline assignment: CDR1 MDHEN and CDR2 SYDVKM. The ends were cut back, 4 bases at V and 2 bases at J, with 12 bases in the middle. The CDR3 contains 15 residues. CDR3 sequence: CASSSWGGGNQPQHF. The CDR3 DNA follows: TGTGCCAGCAGTTCCTGGGGGGGAGGCAATCAGCCCCAGCATTTT.